The clone carrying this T cell receptor beta chain was counted at least ten times. No antigen is known for it. Patients were left out if they had other autoimmune diseases, uncontrolled infections, pregnancy or lactation. Clinical symptoms, serum thyroxine, TRAb, thyroid ultrasound and orbital computed tomography were relied on for diagnosis. V shed 1 base, J shed 7 bases, and the junction held 7 bases outside the gene matches. Germline loops: CDR1 MGHRA, CDR2 YSYEKL. The CDR3 sequence is 15 residues long. This record belongs to a study of Graves' ophthalmopathy and Graves' hyperthyroidism. Study findings and constraints: In separating ophthalmopathy from stable hyperthyroidism, a 13-signature model achieved approximately 91% sensitivity and around 80% specificity. Blood shared most expanded thyroid clonotypes above 0.001 frequency.

Scientists amplified the TCR beta CDR3 regions from RNA transcripts. The authors performed first-round RT-PCR with HTBI primers and then a second-round multiplex PCR. TCRdb recomputed calls from the multiplex PCR reads with MiXCR, one row per CDR3 protein. The sample holds a few hundred thousand distinct CDR3 sequences, 15% to 20% seen once. What was sequenced was peripheral blood. The origin of this receptor is a woman aged 18-30 years with Graves' ophthalmopathy. This chain uses TRBV4-1 with TRBJ1-5; TRBD1 matches at 7 bases. In DNA form, the CDR3 reads TGCGCCAGCAGCCAAGTAGGAGGGGGCTCCCAGCCCCAGCATTTT. Translation: CASSQVGGGSQPQHF.